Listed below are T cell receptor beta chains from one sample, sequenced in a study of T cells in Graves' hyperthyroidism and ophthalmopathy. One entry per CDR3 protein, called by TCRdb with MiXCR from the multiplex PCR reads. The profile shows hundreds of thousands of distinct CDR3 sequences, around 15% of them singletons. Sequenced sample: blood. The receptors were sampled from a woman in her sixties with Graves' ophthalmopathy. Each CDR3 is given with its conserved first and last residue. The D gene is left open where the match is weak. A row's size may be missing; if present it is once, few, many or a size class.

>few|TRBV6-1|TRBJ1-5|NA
CASDKLGNQPQHF
TGTGCCAGCGATAAACTTGGGAATCAGCCCCAGCATTTT
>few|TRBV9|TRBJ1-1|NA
CASSVAGDRNTEAFF
TGTGCCAGCAGCGTAGCTGGGGATAGGAACACTGAAGCTTTCTTT
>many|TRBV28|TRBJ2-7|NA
CASSFLPYEQYF
TGTGCCAGCAGTTTCCTACCTTACGAGCAGTACTTC
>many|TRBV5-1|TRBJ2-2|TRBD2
CASSWTSGTGELFF
TGCGCCAGCAGCTGGACTAGCGGCACCGGGGAGCTGTTTTTT
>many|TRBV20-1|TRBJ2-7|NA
CSARGDQGWEQYF
TGCAGTGCTAGAGGCGACCAGGGTTGGGAGCAGTACTTC
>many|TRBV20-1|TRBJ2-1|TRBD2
CSARDPLAGGTYNEQFF
TGCAGTGCTAGAGACCCCTTGGCGGGAGGGACCTACAATGAGCAGTTCTTC
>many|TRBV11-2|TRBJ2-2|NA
CASSGPGAGELFF
TGTGCCAGCAGCGGCCCCGGGGCCGGGGAGCTGTTTTTT
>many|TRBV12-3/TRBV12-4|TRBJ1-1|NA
CASKLEGTTEAFF
TGTGCCAGCAAACTGGAAGGTACTACTGAAGCTTTCTTT
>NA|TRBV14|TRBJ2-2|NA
CASSQGRGNTGELFF
TGTGCCAGCAGCCAAGGGCGGGGGAACACCGGGGAGCTGTTTTTT
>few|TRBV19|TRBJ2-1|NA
CASSILEGAAHEQFF
TGTGCCAGTAGTATTCTTGAGGGAGCGGCCCATGAGCAGTTCTTC
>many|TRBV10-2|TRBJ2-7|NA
CASRTGAHSYEQYF
TGCGCCAGCAGGACCGGGGCCCACTCCTACGAGCAGTACTTC
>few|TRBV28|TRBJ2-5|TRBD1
CASSPKEGGPGETQYF
TGTGCCAGCAGCCCCAAGGAAGGGGGCCCGGGGGAGACCCAGTACTTC
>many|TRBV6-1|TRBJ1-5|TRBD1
CASSPGQGASIGNQPQHF
TGTGCCAGCAGTCCCGGACAGGGGGCGAGTATTGGCAATCAGCCCCAGCATTTT
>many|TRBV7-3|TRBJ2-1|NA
CASSQGRGGSYNEQFF
TGTGCCAGCAGCCAAGGGAGGGGGGGCTCCTACAATGAGCAGTTCTTC
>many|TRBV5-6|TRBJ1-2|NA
CASIIQGFYGYTF
TGTGCCAGCATCATACAGGGTTTCTATGGCTACACCTTC
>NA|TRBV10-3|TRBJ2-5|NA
CAISEHETPYF
TGTGCCATCAGCGAACACGAGACCCCGTACTTC
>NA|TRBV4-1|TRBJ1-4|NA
CASTFQGGSPTNEKLFF
TGCGCCAGCACATTTCAGGGTGGGTCTCCAACTAATGAAAAACTGTTTTTT
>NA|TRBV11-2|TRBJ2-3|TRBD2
CASSLIGLAGADTQYF
TGTGCCAGCAGCTTAATAGGACTAGCGGGAGCAGATACGCAGTATTTT
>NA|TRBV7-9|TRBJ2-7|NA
CASSAAWGPYEQYF
TGTGCCAGCAGCGCAGCGTGGGGTCCCTACGAGCAGTACTTC
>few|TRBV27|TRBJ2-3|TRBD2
CATGGGVTDTQYF
TGTGCCACCGGGGGGGGAGTGACAGATACGCAGTATTTT
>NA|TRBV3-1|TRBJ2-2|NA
CASSQLAGSDTGELFF
TGTGCCAGCAGCCAACTTGCAGGATCGGACACCGGGGAGCTGTTTTTT
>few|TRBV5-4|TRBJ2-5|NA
CASSFGTNQETQYF
TGTGCCAGCAGCTTCGGGACCAATCAAGAGACCCAGTACTTC
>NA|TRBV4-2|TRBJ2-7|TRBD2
CASSQDGGSGSDEQYF
TGTGCCAGCAGCCAAGATGGGGGGAGCGGGAGCGACGAGCAGTACTTC
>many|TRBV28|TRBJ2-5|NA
CASSKAGGKTQYF
TGTGCCAGCAGTAAGGCCGGGGGCAAGACCCAGTACTTC
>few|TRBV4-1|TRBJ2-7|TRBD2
CASSHLAGAGYEQYF
TGCGCCAGCAGCCACCTAGCGGGGGCGGGCTACGAGCAGTACTTC
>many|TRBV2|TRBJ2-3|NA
CASSEEGTADTQYF
TGTGCCAGCAGTGAAGAGGGTACGGCAGATACGCAGTATTTT
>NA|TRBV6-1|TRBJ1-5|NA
CASSDKSNQPQHF
TGTGCCAGCTCAGACAAGAGCAATCAGCCCCAGCATTTT
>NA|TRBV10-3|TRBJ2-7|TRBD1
CAITPDRGVNEQYF
TGTGCCATCACCCCCGACAGGGGTGTAAACGAGCAGTACTTC
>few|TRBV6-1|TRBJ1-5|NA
CVSRPYSNQPQHF
TGTGTCAGCAGGCCGTATAGCAATCAGCCCCAGCATTTT
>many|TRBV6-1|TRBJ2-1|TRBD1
CASSGDRGHEQFF
TGTGCCAGCAGTGGGGACAGGGGCCATGAGCAGTTCTTC
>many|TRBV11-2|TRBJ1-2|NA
CASSTYRIKGYGYTF
TGTGCCAGCAGCACTTACAGGATCAAAGGGTATGGCTACACCTTC
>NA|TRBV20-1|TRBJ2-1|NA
CSAIQGSRGRNEQFF
TGCAGTGCTATACAAGGGTCTAGGGGGAGGAATGAGCAGTTCTTC
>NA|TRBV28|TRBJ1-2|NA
CAAVGNYGYTF
TGTGCCGCTGTCGGGAACTATGGCTACACCTTC
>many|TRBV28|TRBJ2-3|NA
CASSARGGTDTQYF
TGTGCCAGCAGTGCTAGGGGGGGCACAGATACGCAGTATTTT
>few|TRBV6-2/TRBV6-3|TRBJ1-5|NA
CASSGANQPQHF
TGTGCCAGCTCAGGGGCCAATCAGCCCCAGCATTTT
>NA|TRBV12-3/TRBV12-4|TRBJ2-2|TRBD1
CASSWGDRGGTGELFF
TGTGCCAGCAGTTGGGGTGACAGGGGAGGTACCGGGGAGCTGTTTTTT
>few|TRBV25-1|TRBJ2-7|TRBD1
CASSEYTGTGMYEQYF
TGTGCCAGCAGTGAATATACAGGGACAGGGATGTACGAGCAGTACTTC
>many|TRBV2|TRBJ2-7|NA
CASRAQASSYEQYF
TGTGCCAGCAGAGCACAGGCGAGCTCCTACGAGCAGTACTTC
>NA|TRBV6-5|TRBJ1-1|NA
CASRTLFKPDEAFF
TGTGCCAGCAGAACCCTGTTCAAGCCAGATGAAGCTTTCTTT
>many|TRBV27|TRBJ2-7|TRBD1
CASSQGVSYEQYF
TGTGCCAGCAGTCAGGGGGTTTCCTACGAGCAGTACTTC
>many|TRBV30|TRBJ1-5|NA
CAWTTGANQPQHF
TGTGCCTGGACCACCGGGGCCAATCAGCCCCAGCATTTT
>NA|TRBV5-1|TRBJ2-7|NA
CASSLGVGTTYEQYF
TGCGCCAGCAGCTTGGGGGTGGGAACCACCTACGAGCAGTACTTC
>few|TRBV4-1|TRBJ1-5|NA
CASSQEGTSQPQHF
TGCGCCAGCAGCCAAGAAGGGACGAGTCAGCCCCAGCATTTT
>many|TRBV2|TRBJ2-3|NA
CASSGTASTDTQYF
TGTGCCAGCAGCGGGACTGCATCCACAGATACGCAGTATTTT